This T cell receptor (beta chain) was documented in a study of cytomegalovirus exposure and HLA in healthy donors. General observations from the study: Analysis was carried out at a later point, and it linked a missense DCLRE1C variant to TCR beta V- and J-gene trimming.

In regard to this clone: The antigen remains unidentified.

This CDR3 is 20 amino acids long. Germline CDR1 and CDR2: LGHNA and YNFKEQ. Losses at the gene ends were 4 bases for V and 2 bases for J; bases not matched to a gene: 14. While unrecorded immune exposures were likely, the donors were nominally healthy when sampled. PCR used 60 Vbeta primers and 13 Jbeta primers. Sequencing used immunoSEQ multiplex PCR; TCRdb keeps in-frame clones, though not all of them. This repertoire includes more than 55,000 clones. The receptor was isolated from a woman aged 40 to 50 in good health and CMV-seropositive. The sequenced material came from PBMCs. This rearrangement joins TRBV4-2 to TRBJ2-3; 14 bases are shared with TRBD2. The CDR3, as DNA: TGTGCCAGCAGCCTACCTACTCCGGGACTAGCGGGGGCCCTCACAGATACGCAGTATTTT. Translating it yields CASSLPTPGLAGALTDTQYF.